Below, 12 T cell receptor beta chains from the same sample are listed, as sequenced in a study of cytomegalovirus exposure and HLA in healthy donors. In the PCR, 60 Vbeta and 13 Jbeta primers were used. Repertoires were generated with immunoSEQ multiplex PCR, while TCRdb's copy carries only in-frame clones and drops some. The table records around 300,000 clones, around 65% of them present only once. The sequenced sample consisted of PBMCs. The receptors shown here come from a female donor in good health and CMV-seronegative.

In regard to this clone: At one end the junction does not follow the germline gene, possibly because of a read error. This chain connects TRBV7-9 to TRBJ2-2, with D perhaps TRBD1 (5 bases). CDR3 length equals 15 residues. Per the germline V gene, CDR1 is SEHNR and CDR2 is FQNEAQ (reference sequence). CDR3 in amino acids: CSSSSSGWGTGELFF. CDR3 DNA: TGTTCCAGCAGCTCTTCAGGGTGGGGCACCGGGGAGCTGTTTTTT.

The chain links TRBV27 to TRBJ2-1; a possible D gene is TRBD2 (5 bases). The germline gives CDR1 MNHEY, CDR2 SMNVEV (reference sequence). The CDR3 spans 16 residues. V dropped 3 bases and J dropped 0 bases, with 12 bases sitting between them. The CDR3 region has the DNA TGTGCCAGCAGTTTCGGGCGTGGGAGCTCCTACAATGAGCAGTTCTTC. Its translation: CASSFGRGSSYNEQFF.

This clone appeared a single time. This sequence joins TRBV19 and TRBJ1-2, with D perhaps matching TRBD1 (6 bases). Trimming took 7 bases from V and 8 from J, leaving 17 bases between them. The germline V gene has CDR1 LNHDA and CDR2 SQIVND (reference sequence). The length of the CDR3 is 13 residues. The CDR3: CASTVAGGSGYTF. CDR3 nucleotides: TGTGCCAGTACGGTCGCGGGGGGCAGCGGCTACACCTTC.

This clone came up a few times. This chain connects TRBV28 to TRBJ1-2; D is uncertain. The CDR3 covers 12 residues. Per the germline V gene, CDR1 is MDHEN and CDR2 is SYDVKM. The V end was cut by 3 bases, the J end by 4 bases, with 6 bases between. CDR3 sequence reads: CASSFMSYGYTF. CDR3 DNA sequence: TGTGCCAGCAGTTTTATGTCCTATGGCTACACCTTC.

The rearrangement uses TRBV5-6 and TRBJ2-7, with D possibly being TRBD2 (6 bases). V was shortened by 1 base and J by 0 bases, with 8 bases between the two germline ends. CDR1 SGHDT and CDR2 YYEEEE come from the germline V gene. The CDR3 loop spans 14 amino acids. CDR3 coding DNA: TGTGCCAGCAGCTTGCGACTAGACTCCTACGAGCAGTACTTC. Residues: CASSLRLDSYEQYF. The full variable domain, in which reference TRBV5-6 and TRBJ2-7 provide the parts outside the CDR3, is DAGVTQSPTHLIKTRGQQVTLRCSPKSGHDTVSWYQQALGQGPQFIFQYYEEEERQRGNFPDRFSGHQFPNYSSELNVNALLLGDSALYLCASSLRLDSYEQYFGPGTRLTVT.

The chain couples TRBV5-1 to TRBJ2-7, with D perhaps TRBD1 (7 bases). V was shortened by 5 bases and J by 3 bases, with 9 bases between the two germline ends. The CDR3 sequence is 12 residues long. The germline V gene has CDR1 SGHRS and CDR2 YFSETQ. This CDR3 is CASRRDSYEQYF. CDR3 in DNA: TGCGCCAGCAGGCGGGACAGCTACGAGCAGTACTTC.

The chain has TRBV7-7 and TRBJ2-2; no clear D. Germline assignment: CDR1 SSHAT and CDR2 FNYEAQ (reference sequence). Trimming removed 1 base from V and 7 bases from J, with 13 bases in between. The CDR3 consists of 15 residues. The CDR3 spells CASSLEGAPHGELFF. The CDR3 nucleotides are TGTGCCAGCAGCTTAGAAGGAGCTCCTCACGGGGAGCTGTTTTTT. The variable domain in full, with the rest retrieved from reference TRBV7-7 and TRBJ2-2, is GAGVSQSPRYKVTKRGQDVTLRCDPISSHATLYWYQQALGQGPEFLTYFNYEAQPDKSGLPSDRFSAERPEGSISTLTIQRTEQRDSAMYRCASSLEGAPHGELFFGEGSRLTVL.

V is TRBV18 and J is TRBJ2-5; 8 bases fit TRBD1. Losses at the gene ends were 5 bases for V and 4 bases for J; bases not matched to a gene: 9. From germline, CDR1 is KGHSH and CDR2 LQKENI. This CDR3 region has 15 residues. The CDR3 region is CASSFLDRGGETQYF. As DNA, the CDR3 is TGTGCCAGCTCATTCCTAGACAGGGGAGGAGAGACCCAGTACTTC.

The J gene is TRBJ2-5, the V gene TRBV15; a weak D match, TRBD2 (6 bases). V was trimmed by 3 bases and J by 4 bases, leaving 12 bases between them. Germline V CDR1 and CDR2: LNHNV, YYDKDF (reference sequence). The CDR3 runs to 14 residues. CDR3 amino acids: CATSSGGARETQYF. In DNA, the CDR3 is TGTGCCACCAGCAGCGGAGGGGCCAGAGAGACCCAGTACTTC.

This chain uses TRBV5-1 with TRBJ2-5; tentative D call: TRBD1 (6 bases). The J call is in doubt because the DNA end fits TRBJ2-7 better. The CDR3 extends over 14 amino acids. Germline CDR1 and CDR2: SGHRS and YFSETQ. The CDR3 sequence is CASSLGQDSYEQYF. CDR3 nucleotide sequence: TGCGCCAGCAGCTTGGGACAGGACTCCTACGAGCAGTACTTC.

The gene calls are TRBV28 and TRBJ1-1; possible D gene TRBD1, 5 bases. This CDR3 region has 12 residues. V lost 5 bases to trimming and J lost 11 bases, with 15 bases between them. Germline CDR1 is MDHEN and CDR2 is SYDVKM. The CDR3: CASSGAYFFAFF. The CDR3 DNA reads TGTGCCAGCAGTGGGGCATACTTTTTTGCTTTCTTT.

This chain joins TRBV23-1 and TRBJ2-1; D is perhaps TRBD1 (6 bases). TRBV23-1 falls under the ORF class, with uncertain function. The V gene lost 3 bases and the J gene lost 0 bases, with 12 bases spanning the gap. The CDR3 has 16 residues. DNA for the CDR3: TGCGCCAGCAGTCAGTCAACAGGGAGCTCCTACAATGAGCAGTTCTTC. This codes for CASSQSTGSSYNEQFF.